This TCR beta chain was found in a study of identical twins. Study results and limitations: Cord blood beta clonotypes present at high abundance carried fewer insertions; no such pattern appeared in memory repertoires.

This clonotype occurred a few times. Its antigen is currently unknown. TCRdb re-called the 5' RACE reads with MiXCR, one entry per CDR3 protein. The sample includes about 570,000 distinct CDR3 sequences, 9% to 10% of them seen just once. CDR1 is SEHNR, CDR2 FQNEAQ, per germline (reference sequence). After removal of 0 bases from V and 9 bases from J, the junction contained 2 bases not matched to a gene. The CDR3 runs to 13 residues. The sample was also reused in another study, on yellow fever vaccine responses in identical twins.

Sequencing was performed on PBMCs. The chain joins TRBV7-9 to TRBJ2-1, with 7 bases that match TRBD2. This clonotype was obtained from a woman aged 18-29 years in good health. In DNA, the CDR3 is TGTGCCAGCAGCTTAGCGGGAGGGCCTGAGCAGTTCTTC. Protein product: CASSLAGGPEQFF.